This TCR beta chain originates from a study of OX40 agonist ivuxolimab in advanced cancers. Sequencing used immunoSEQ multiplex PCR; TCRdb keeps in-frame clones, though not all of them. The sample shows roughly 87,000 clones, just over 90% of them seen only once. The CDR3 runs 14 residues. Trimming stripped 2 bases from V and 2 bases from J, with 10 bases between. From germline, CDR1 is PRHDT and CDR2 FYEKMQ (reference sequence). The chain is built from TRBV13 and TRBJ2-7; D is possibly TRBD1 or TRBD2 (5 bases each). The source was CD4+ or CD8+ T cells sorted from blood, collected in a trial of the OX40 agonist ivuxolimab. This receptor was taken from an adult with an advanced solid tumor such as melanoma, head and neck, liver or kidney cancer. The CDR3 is CASSLHEGTYEQYF. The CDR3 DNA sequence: TGTGCCAGCAGCTTACATGAGGGGACCTACGAGCAGTACTTC.